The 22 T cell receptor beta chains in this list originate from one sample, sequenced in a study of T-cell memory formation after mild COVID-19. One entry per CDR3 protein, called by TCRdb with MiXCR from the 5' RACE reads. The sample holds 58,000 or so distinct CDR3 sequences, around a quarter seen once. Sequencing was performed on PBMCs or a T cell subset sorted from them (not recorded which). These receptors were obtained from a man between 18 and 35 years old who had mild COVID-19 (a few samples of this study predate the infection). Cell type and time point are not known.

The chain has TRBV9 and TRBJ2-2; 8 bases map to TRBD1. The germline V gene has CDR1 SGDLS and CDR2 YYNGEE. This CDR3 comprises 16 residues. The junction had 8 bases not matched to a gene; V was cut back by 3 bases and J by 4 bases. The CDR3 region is CASSAWDRPSTGELFF. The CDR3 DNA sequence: TGTGCCAGCAGCGCATGGGACAGGCCGAGCACCGGGGAGCTGTTTTTT.

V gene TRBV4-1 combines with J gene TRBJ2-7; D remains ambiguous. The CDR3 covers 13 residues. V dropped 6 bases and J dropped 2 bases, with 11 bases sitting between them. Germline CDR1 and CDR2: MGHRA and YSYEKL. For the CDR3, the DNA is TGCGCCAGCAGTTCCGGACCTACCTACGAGCAGTACTTC. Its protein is CASSSGPTYEQYF.

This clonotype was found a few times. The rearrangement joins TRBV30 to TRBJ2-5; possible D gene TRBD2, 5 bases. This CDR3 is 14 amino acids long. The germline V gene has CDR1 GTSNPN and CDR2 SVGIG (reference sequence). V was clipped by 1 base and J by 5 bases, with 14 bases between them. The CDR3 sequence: CAWSEVRVPETQYF. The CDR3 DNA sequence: TGTGCCTGGAGTGAGGTGAGGGTTCCGGAGACCCAGTACTTC.

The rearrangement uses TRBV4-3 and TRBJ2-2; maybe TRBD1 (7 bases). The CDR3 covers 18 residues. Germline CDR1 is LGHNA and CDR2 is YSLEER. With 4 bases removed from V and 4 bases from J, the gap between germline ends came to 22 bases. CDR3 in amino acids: CASSLLSGGGESTGELFF. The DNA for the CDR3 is TGCGCCAGCAGCCTCCTGAGTGGAGGGGGCGAGAGCACCGGGGAGCTGTTTTTT.

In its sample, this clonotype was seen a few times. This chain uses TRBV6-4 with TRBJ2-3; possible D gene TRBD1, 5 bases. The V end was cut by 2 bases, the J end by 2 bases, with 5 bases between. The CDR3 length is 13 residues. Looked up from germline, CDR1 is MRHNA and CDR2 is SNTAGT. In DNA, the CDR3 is TGTGCCAGCAGTGACGGGGCCACAGATACGCAGTATTTT. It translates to CASSDGATDTQYF.

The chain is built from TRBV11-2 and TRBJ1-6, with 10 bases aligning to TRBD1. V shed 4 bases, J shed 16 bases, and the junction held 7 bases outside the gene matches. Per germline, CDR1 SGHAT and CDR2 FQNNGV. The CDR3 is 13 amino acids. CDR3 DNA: TGTGCCAGCAGCTCCACCGGGACAGGGGATCTCCACTTT. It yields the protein CASSSTGTGDLHF.

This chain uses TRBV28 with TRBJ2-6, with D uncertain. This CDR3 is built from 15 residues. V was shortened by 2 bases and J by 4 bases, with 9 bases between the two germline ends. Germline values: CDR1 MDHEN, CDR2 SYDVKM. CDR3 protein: CASSLPGLGANVLTF. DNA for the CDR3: TGTGCCAGCAGTTTACCAGGCCTCGGGGCCAACGTCCTGACTTTC.

CDR3 nucleotides: TGTGCCAGCAGCTTAACGCGGGGTTCGGGAGATACGCAGTATTTT. Encoded protein: CASSLTRGSGDTQYF. V gene TRBV7-3 combines with J gene TRBJ2-3, with D maybe TRBD2 (6 bases). The germline CDR1 and CDR2 sequences are SGHTA and FQGTGA. The V end was cut by 0 bases, the J end by 5 bases, with 12 bases between. This CDR3 is 15 amino acids long.

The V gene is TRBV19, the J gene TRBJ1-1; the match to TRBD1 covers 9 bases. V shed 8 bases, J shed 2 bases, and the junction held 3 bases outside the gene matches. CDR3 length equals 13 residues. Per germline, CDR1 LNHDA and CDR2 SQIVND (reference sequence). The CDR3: CASGTGKNTEAFF. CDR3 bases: TGTGCCAGTGGGACAGGGAAAAACACTGAAGCTTTCTTT.

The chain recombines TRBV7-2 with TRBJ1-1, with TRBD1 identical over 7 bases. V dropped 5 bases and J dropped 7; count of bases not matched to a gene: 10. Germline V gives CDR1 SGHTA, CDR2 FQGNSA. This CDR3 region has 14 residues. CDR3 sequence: CASSPGGDSSEAFF. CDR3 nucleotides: TGTGCCAGCAGCCCTGGCGGGGACAGCAGTGAAGCTTTCTTT. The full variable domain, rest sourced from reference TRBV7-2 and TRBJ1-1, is GAGVSQSPSNKVTEKGKDVELRCDPISGHTALYWYRQSLGQGLEFLIYFQGNSAPDKSGLPSDRFSAERTGGSVSTLTIQRTQQEDSAVYLCASSPGGDSSEAFFGQGTRLTVV.

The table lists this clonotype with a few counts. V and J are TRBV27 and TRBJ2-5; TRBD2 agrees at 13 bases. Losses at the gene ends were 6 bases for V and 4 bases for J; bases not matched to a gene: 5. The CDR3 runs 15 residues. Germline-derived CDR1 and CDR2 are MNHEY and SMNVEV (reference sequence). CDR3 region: CASSMTSGGIETQYF. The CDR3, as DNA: TGTGCCAGCAGCATGACTAGCGGGGGGATAGAGACCCAGTACTTC.

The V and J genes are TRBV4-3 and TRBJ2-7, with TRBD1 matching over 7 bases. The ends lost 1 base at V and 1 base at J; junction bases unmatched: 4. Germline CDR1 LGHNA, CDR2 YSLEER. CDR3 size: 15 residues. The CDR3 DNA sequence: TGCGCCAGCAGCCAAGTCCCAGGGGGATCCTACGAGCAGTACTTC. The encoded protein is CASSQVPGGSYEQYF.

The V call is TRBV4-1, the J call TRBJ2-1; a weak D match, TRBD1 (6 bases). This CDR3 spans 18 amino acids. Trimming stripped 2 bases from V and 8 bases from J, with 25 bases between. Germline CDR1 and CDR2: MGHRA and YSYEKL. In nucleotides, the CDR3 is TGCGCCAGCAGCCAAATGATGCAGGGGTCCGTGGTCGGAGATGAGCAGTTCTTC. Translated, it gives CASSQMMQGSVVGDEQFF.

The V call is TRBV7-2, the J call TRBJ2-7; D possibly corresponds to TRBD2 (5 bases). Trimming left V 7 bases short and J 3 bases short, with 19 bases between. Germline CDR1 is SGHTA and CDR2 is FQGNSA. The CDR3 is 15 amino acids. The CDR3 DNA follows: TGTGCCAGCACGCCCGGGGTAGACCCCCTCTACGAGCAGTACTTC. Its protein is CASTPGVDPLYEQYF.

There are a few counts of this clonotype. In nucleotides, the CDR3 is TGCGCCAGCGGCGATAGCTCCTACAATGAGCAGTTCTTC. This translates into CASGDSSYNEQFF. This rearrangement joins TRBV10-1 to TRBJ2-1, with D uncertain. The CDR3 sequence is 13 residues long. Germline assignment: CDR1 WNHNN and CDR2 SYGVQD (reference sequence). Trimming shortened V by 8 bases and J by 0 bases, and 8 bases separated the two germline ends.

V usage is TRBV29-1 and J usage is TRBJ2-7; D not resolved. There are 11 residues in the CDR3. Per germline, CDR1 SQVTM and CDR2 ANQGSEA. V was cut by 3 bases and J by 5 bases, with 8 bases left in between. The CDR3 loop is CSVDEFDEQYF. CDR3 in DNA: TGCAGCGTTGACGAGTTCGACGAGCAGTACTTC.

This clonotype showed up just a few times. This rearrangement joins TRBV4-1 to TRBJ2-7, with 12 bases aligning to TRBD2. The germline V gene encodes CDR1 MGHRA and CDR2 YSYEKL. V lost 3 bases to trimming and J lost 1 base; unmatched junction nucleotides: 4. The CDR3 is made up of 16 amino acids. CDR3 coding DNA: TGCGCCAGCAGCCAGGTCGGGACTAGCGGGTCCTACGAGCAGTACTTC. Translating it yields CASSQVGTSGSYEQYF.

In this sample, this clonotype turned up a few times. CDR3 DNA: TGTGCCAGCAGGCCTTCGTTGGGGGCCCTAGCGTGGGAGTTCTTC. This translates into CASRPSLGALAWEFF. This chain links TRBV7-8 with TRBJ2-1; D may correspond to TRBD1 or TRBD2 (6 bases each). The V gene's germline CDR1 is SGHVS and CDR2 FQNEAQ. The CDR3 loop spans 15 amino acids. The V end was cut by 6 bases, the J end by 14 bases, with 26 bases between. Together with reference TRBV7-8 and TRBJ2-1, the CDR3 gives the full variable domain: GAGVSQSPRYKVAKRGQDVALRCDPISGHVSLFWYQQALGQGPEFLTYFQNEAQLDKSGLPSDRFFAERPEGSVSTLKIQRTQQEDSAVYLCASRPSLGALAWEFFGPGTRLTVL.

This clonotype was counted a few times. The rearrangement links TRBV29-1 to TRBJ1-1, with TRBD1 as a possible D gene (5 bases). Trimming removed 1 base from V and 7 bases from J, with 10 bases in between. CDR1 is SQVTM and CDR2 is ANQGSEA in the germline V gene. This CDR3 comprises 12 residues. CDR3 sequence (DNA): TGCAGCGTTGAAGGAGGGACGGGTGAAGCTTTCTTT. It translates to CSVEGGTGEAFF. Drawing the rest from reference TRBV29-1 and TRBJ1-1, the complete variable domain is SAVISQKPSRDICQRGTSLTIQCQVDSQVTMMFWYRQQPGQSLTLIATANQGSEATYESGFVIDKFPISRPNLTFSTLTVSNMSPEDSSIYLCSVEGGTGEAFFGQGTRLTVV.

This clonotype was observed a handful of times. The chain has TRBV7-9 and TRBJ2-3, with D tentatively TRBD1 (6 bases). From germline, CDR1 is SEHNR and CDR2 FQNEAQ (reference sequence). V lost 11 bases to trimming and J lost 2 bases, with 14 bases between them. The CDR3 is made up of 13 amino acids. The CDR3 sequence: CAGEQGSTDTQYF. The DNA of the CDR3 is TGTGCCGGGGAGCAGGGGTCCACAGATACGCAGTATTTT.

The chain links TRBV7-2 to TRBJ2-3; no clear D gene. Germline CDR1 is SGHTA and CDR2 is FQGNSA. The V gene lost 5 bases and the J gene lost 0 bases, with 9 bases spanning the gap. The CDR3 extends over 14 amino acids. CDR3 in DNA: TGTGCCAGCAGCAACCCAGGTAGCACAGATACGCAGTATTTT. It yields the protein CASSNPGSTDTQYF.

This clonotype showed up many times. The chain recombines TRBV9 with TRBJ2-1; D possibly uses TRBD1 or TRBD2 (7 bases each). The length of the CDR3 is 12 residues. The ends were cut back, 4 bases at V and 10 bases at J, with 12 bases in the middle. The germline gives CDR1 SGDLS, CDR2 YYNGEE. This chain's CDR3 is CASSPGGAEQFF. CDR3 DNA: TGTGCCAGCAGCCCAGGGGGGGCGGAGCAGTTCTTC.